A selection of T cell receptor beta chains follows, all from one sample in a study of cytomegalovirus exposure and HLA in healthy donors. This table comes from immunoSEQ multiplex PCR, and its TCRdb copy is limited to in-frame clones, with some not included. The record lists approximately 140,000 clones, of which the ten most abundant hold 1.5% to 2%. Sample: PBMCs. These TCRs come from a woman between 50 and 59 years old in good health and CMV-seronegative. CDR3s include the opening cysteine and the closing phenylalanine or tryptophan. D genes are given only for firm matches.

TRBV29-1,-,TRBJ2-5,CSVEGGAQETQYF
TRBV2,-,TRBJ1-1,CASRRATPVREAFF
TRBV4-1,TRBD2,TRBJ2-2,CASSPGGGDTGELFF
TRBV5-4,-,TRBJ2-7,CASSPLTGGGSYEQYF
TRBV5-5,-,TRBJ1-3,CASTYSGNTIYF
TRBV9,-,TRBJ1-2,CASSVASREGLTF
TRBV25-1,-,TRBJ2-5,CASSEYGAHGAQYF
TRBV7-3,TRBD2,TRBJ2-3,CASRPGLAGDTQYF
TRBV18,TRBD1,TRBJ1-1,CASSPGTGATEAFF
TRBV27,TRBD2,TRBJ2-7,CASRSGGAAEQYF
TRBV5-1,-,TRBJ2-5,CASSSGQILETQYF
TRBV7-8,TRBD2,TRBJ2-5,CASSFPTSGESAQYF
TRBV27,TRBD1,TRBJ2-5,CASQGAGETQYF
TRBV10-1,TRBD1,TRBJ2-7,CASSWDRTYEQYF
TRBV19,-,TRBJ1-5,CASSRDITQPQHF
TRBV11-2,-,TRBJ2-1,CASSPMMSFHEQFF
TRBV4-2,-,TRBJ1-5,CASSSRNQPQHF
TRBV6-5,-,TRBJ2-1,CASSSGASEVF
TRBV25-1,TRBD2,TRBJ2-5,CASEAPRGSLETQYF
TRBV28,TRBD1,TRBJ1-2,CASSSTGGRGYTF
TRBV5-1,-,TRBJ1-3,CASSLWPGNTIYF
TRBV5-1,TRBD2,TRBJ2-1,CASSLAAGAESSYNEQFF
TRBV7-3,-,TRBJ2-3,CASSSLARTDTQYF
TRBV9,-,TRBJ1-4,CASSVDRSNEKLFF
TRBV5-8,TRBD1,TRBJ1-5,CASRSDRESNQPQHF
TRBV6-6,TRBD1,TRBJ1-1,CASSYSGTGGTEAFF
TRBV2,TRBD1,TRBJ1-5,CASSAGQDRNCRF
TRBV4-2,TRBD2,TRBJ2-3,CASSHGPIAGNTDTQYF
TRBV9,-,TRBJ2-2,CASRDGKNTGELFF
TRBV9,TRBD2,TRBJ2-5,CASSSPGGETQYF
TRBV4-1,TRBD2,TRBJ2-7,CASSDRTSRVYEQYF
TRBV18,-,TRBJ1-1,CASSPLGGMNTEAFF
TRBV5-4,-,TRBJ2-7,CASSLYGVMSYEQYF
TRBV5-8,TRBD1,TRBJ2-3,CASSLWWTGAQYF
TRBV5-1,TRBD1,TRBJ2-1,CASSPGQGPYNEQFF